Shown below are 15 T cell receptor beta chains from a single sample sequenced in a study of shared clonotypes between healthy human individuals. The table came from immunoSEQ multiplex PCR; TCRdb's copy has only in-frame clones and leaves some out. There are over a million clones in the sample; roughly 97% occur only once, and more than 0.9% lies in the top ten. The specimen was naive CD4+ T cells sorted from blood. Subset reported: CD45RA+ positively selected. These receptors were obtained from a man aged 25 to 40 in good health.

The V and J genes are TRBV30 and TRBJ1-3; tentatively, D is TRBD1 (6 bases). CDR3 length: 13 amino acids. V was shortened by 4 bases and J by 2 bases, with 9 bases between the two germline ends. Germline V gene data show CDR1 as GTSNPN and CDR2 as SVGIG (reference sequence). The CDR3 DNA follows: TGTGCCTGGACCTCAGGGGCTGGAAACACCATATATTTT. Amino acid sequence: CAWTSGAGNTIYF.

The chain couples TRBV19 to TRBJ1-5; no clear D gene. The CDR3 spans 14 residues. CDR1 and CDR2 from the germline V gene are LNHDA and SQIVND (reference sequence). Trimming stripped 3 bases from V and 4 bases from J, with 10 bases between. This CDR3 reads CASSISGTNQPQHF. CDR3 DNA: TGTGCCAGTAGTATTTCAGGTACTAATCAGCCCCAGCATTTT.

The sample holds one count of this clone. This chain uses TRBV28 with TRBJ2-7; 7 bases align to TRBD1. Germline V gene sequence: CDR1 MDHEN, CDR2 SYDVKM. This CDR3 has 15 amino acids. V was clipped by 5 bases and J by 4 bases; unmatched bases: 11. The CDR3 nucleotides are TGTGCCAGCAGTCCCCCTCGACAGGGTCTGTACGAGCAGTACTTC. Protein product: CASSPPRQGLYEQYF.

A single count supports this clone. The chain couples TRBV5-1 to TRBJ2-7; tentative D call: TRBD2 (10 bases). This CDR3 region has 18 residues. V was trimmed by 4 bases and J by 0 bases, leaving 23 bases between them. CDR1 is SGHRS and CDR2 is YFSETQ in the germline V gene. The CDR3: CASSRTGASGRISYEQYF. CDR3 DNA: TGCGCCAGCAGCAGGACAGGGGCTAGCGGGAGAATCTCCTACGAGCAGTACTTC. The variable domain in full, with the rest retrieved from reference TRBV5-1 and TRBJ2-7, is KAGVTQTPRYLIKTRGQQVTLSCSPISGHRSVSWYQQTPGQGLQFLFEYFSETQRNKGNFPGRFSGRQFSNSRSEMNVSTLELGDSALYLCASSRTGASGRISYEQYFGPGTRLTVT.

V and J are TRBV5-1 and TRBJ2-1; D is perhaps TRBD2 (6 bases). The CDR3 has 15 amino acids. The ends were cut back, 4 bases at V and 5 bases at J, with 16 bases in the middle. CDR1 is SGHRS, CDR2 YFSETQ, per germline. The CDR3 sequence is CASSLGPGRNNEQFF. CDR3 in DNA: TGCGCCAGCAGCCTGGGGCCCGGGAGAAACAATGAGCAGTTCTTC.

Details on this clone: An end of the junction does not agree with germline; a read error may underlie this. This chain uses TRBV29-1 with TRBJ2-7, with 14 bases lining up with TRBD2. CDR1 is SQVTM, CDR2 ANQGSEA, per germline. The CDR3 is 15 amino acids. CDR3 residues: CSVEGTSGSLYEQYF. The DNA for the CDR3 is TGCAGCGTCGAAGGGACTAGCGGGAGTCTCTACGAGCAGTACTTC.

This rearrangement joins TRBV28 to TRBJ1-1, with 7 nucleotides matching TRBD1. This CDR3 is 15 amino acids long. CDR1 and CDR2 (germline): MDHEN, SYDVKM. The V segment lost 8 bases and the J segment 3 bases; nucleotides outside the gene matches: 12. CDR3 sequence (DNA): TGTGCCAGCGCAAGCCGAAACAGGGGTTACACTGAAGCTTTCTTT. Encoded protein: CASASRNRGYTEAFF.

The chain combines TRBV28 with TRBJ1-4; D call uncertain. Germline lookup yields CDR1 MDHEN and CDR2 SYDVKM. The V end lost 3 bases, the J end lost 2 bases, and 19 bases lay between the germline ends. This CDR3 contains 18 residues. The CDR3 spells CASSLMSGSFRTNEKLFF. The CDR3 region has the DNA TGTGCCAGCAGTTTGATGTCGGGGTCGTTTCGCACTAATGAAAAACTGTTTTTT. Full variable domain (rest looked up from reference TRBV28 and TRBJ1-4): DVKVTQSSRYLVKRTGEKVFLECVQDMDHENMFWYRQDPGLGLRLIYFSYDVKMKEKGDIPEGYSVSREKKERFSLILESASTNQTSMYLCASSLMSGSFRTNEKLFFGSGTQLSVL.

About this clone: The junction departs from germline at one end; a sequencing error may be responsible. CDR3 DNA sequence: TGTGCCAGCAGCTACTCGGGCAGGTATAGCAATCAGCCCCAGCATTTT. As protein: CASSYSGRYSNQPQHF. The chain employs TRBV6-5 and TRBJ1-5; D gene uncertain. This CDR3 has 16 residues. Germline V lookup: CDR1 MNHEY, CDR2 SVGAGI.

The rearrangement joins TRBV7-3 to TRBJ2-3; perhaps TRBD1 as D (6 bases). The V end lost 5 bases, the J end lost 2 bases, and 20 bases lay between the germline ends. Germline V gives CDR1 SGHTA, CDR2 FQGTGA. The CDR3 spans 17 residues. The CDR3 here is CASSHLVAGDLTDTQYF. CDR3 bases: TGTGCCAGCAGCCATTTGGTCGCAGGGGACCTCACAGATACGCAGTATTTT.

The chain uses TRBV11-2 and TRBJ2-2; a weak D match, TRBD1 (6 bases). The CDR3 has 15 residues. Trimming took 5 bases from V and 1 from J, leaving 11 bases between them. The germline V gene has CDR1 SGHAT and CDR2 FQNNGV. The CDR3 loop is CASSVYRVNTGELFF. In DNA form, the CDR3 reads TGTGCCAGCAGCGTATACAGGGTGAACACCGGGGAGCTGTTTTTT.

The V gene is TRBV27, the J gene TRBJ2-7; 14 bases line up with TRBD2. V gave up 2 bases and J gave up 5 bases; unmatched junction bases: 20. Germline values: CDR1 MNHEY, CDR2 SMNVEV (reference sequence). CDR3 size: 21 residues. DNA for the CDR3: TGTGCCAGCAGTTTAAAGGGACTAGCGGGAGAGGGCCCCACAGGACCTAACGAGCAGTACTTC. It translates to CASSLKGLAGEGPTGPNEQYF.

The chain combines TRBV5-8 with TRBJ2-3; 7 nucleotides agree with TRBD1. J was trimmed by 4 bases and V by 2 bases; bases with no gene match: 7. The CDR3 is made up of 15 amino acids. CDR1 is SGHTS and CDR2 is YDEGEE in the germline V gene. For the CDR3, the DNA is TGTGCCAGCAGCTTCGAGGGGGCCACGGCAGATACGCAGTATTTT. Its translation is CASSFEGATADTQYF.

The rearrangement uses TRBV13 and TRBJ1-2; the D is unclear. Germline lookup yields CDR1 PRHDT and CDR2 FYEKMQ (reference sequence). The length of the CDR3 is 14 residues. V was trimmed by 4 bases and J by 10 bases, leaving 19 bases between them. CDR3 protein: CASSSRPDKPFYTF. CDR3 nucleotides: TGTGCCAGCAGCTCGCGTCCTGACAAACCTTTCTACACCTTC.

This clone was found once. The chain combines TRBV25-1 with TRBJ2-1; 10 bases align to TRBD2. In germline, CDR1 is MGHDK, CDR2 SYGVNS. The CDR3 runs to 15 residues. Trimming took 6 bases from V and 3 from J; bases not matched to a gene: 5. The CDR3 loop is CASRASGRSYNEQFF. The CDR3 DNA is TGTGCCAGCAGAGCTAGCGGGAGAAGCTACAATGAGCAGTTCTTC.